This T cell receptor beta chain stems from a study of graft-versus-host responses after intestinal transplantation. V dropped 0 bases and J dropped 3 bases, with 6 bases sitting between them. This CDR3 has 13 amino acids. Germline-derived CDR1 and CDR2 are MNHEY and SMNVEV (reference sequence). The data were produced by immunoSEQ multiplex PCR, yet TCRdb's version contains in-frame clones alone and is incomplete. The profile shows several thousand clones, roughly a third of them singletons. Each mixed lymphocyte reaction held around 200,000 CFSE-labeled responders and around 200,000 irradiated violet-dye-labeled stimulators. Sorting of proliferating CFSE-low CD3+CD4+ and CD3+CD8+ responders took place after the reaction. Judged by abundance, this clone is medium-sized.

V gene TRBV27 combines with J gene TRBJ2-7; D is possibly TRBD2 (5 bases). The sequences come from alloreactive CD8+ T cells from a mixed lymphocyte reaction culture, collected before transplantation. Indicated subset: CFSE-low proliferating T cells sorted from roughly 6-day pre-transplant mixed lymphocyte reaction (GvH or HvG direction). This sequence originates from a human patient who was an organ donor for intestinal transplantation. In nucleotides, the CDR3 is TGTGCCAGCAGTTTATCACGGGGCTACGAGCAGTACTTC. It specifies CASSLSRGYEQYF.